This TCR beta chain is from a study of cytomegalovirus exposure and HLA in healthy donors. Between the trimmed V and J ends, which lost 8 bases and 0 bases, there was a span of 11 bases. In germline, CDR1 is LGHNA, CDR2 YSLEER. The CDR3 sequence is 15 residues long. It was with 60 Vbeta and 13 Jbeta primers that the PCR ran. Profiling relied on immunoSEQ multiplex PCR, and the TCRdb table lists in-frame clones only, not all of them. The sample has 100,000 or so clones, around 79% seen once. This clonotype was sampled from a middle-aged woman in good health and CMV-seropositive. The rearrangement uses TRBV4-3 and TRBJ2-6; D possibly corresponds to TRBD1 (7 bases). Sequencing was performed on PBMCs. CDR3 in amino acids: CASGGTDSGANVLTF. CDR3 nucleotides: TGCGCCAGCGGGGGGACAGACTCTGGGGCCAACGTCCTGACTTTC.